This T cell receptor beta chain was captured by sequencing in a study of T cell changes during pregnancy in multiple sclerosis. The CDR3 is 15 amino acids. V was pared by 2 bases and J by 5 bases, with 5 bases of the junction left unmatched. The germline V gene has CDR1 SGHNT and CDR2 YYREEE (reference sequence). TCRdb's table, derived via immunoSEQ multiplex PCR, lists solely in-frame clones and lacks some. The table includes about 73,000 clones, 90% detected once. This sequence originates from a female donor in good health, enrolled as a control in a pregnancy study. Sample: peripheral blood, taken after pregnancy. The genes are TRBV5-4 and TRBJ2-5, with 11 bases that match TRBD2. For the CDR3, the DNA is TGTGCCAGCAGCTTTAGCGGGGGGGCCGGGGAGACCCAGTACTTC. Encoded protein: CASSFSGGAGETQYF. Full variable domain (outside the CDR3, taken from reference TRBV5-4 and TRBJ2-5): ETGVTQSPTHLIKTRGQQVTLRCSSQSGHNTVSWYQQALGQGPQFIFQYYREEENGRGNFPPRFSGLQFPNYSSELNVNALELDDSALYLCASSFSGGAGETQYFGPGTRLLVL.